Listed below are T cell receptor beta chains from one sample, sequenced in a study of molecular identifiers for immune sequencing clone quantification. MiXCR, applied by TCRdb to the PCR reads, yields one record per CDR3 protein. Seen here are about 640,000 distinct CDR3 sequences, approximately 20% observed once, and the top ten hold under 0.95%. Sequences were obtained from naive CD8+ T cells from blood, with Jurkat cell RNA spiked in. The receptors come from a human donor in good health. Some libraries in this study had Jurkat cell RNA spiked in. Both conserved end residues are part of each CDR3. Fields, in order: D gene, clone size, J gene, V gene, CDR3 DNA, CDR3 protein. D genes are given only for firm matches. The size of a clone is reported for some rows only, either as once, few or many, or as a class for expanded clones.

. many TRBJ2-1 TRBV5-1 TGCGCCAGCAGCACCTTAGCGGATGAGCAGTTCTTC CASSTLADEQFF
. many TRBJ2-5 TRBV6-5 TGTGCCAGCAGTTACTTGGCGTTTGGGCAAGAGACCCAGTACTTC CASSYLAFGQETQYF
. . TRBJ1-1 TRBV10-3 TGTGCCATCAGTGACGGGCTGAACACTGAAGCTTTCTTT CAISDGLNTEAFF
TRBD1 many TRBJ2-7 TRBV5-4 TGTGCCAGCAGCCGGGACAGGGGGTACTACGAGCAGTACTTC CASSRDRGYYEQYF
. few TRBJ1-2 TRBV5-6 TGTGCCAGCAGCTTTGGTGCGGGCCCAAATGCCGGCTACACCTTC CASSFGAGPNAGYTF
TRBD1 few TRBJ2-5 TRBV15 TGTGCCACCAGCCAGGGGGCCAAAGAGACCCAGTACTTC CATSQGAKETQYF
TRBD1 many TRBJ1-1 TRBV29-1 TGCAGCGTTGAAGCGGGTAAGGGGGCTGGCACTGAAGCTTTCTTT CSVEAGKGAGTEAFF
. many TRBJ1-1 TRBV3-1 TGTGCCAGCAGCCCCATGATGGTAGGCACTGAAGCTTTCTTT CASSPMMVGTEAFF
. few TRBJ1-1 TRBV9 TGTGCCAGCACCGACTTGGGTTCGGGACAAAATAAGGGGGAGCACCCCGGAGCTTTCTTT CASTDLGSGQNKGEHPGAFF
. many TRBJ1-1 TRBV5-6 TGTGCCAGCACTTATGGAGCCCTTGAAGCTTTCTTT CASTYGALEAFF